One and the same sample provided the 24 T cell receptor beta chains below, sequenced in a study of graft-versus-host responses after intestinal transplantation. Which antigens these TCRs recognize remains unknown. Produced via immunoSEQ multiplex PCR; TCRdb's table is partial and in-frame only. Of approximately 90,000 clones in the sample, about nine tenths are singletons; the top ten hold 0.28%. The sequences come from unstimulated CD4+ T cells sorted from spleen or lymph node cells, collected before transplant. Every receptor here comes from a human donor who was the organ donor for an intestinal transplant.

J is TRBJ2-2 and V is TRBV5-1; 7 nucleotides match TRBD1. The CDR3 extends over 17 amino acids. After removal of 4 bases from V and 5 bases from J, the junction contained 14 bases not matched to a gene. Looked up from germline, CDR1 is SGHRS and CDR2 is YFSETQ. CDR3 protein: CASSQNDRASYTGELFF. CDR3 in DNA: TGCGCCAGCAGCCAAAACGACAGGGCGAGTTATACCGGGGAGCTGTTTTTT.

The J gene is TRBJ1-2, the V gene TRBV5-4; TRBD1 aligns across 10 bases. Germline CDR1 reads SGHNT; CDR2 reads YYREEE (reference sequence). Trimming cost V 3 bases and J 8 bases; bases outside gene matches: 4. The CDR3 covers 13 residues. The CDR3 nucleotides are TGTGCCAGCAGCTCGACAGGGGGCGGGGGCTACACCTTC. Its protein product is CASSSTGGGGYTF. The entire variable domain, with the rest obtained from reference TRBV5-4 and TRBJ1-2, is as follows: ETGVTQSPTHLIKTRGQQVTLRCSSQSGHNTVSWYQQALGQGPQFIFQYYREEENGRGNFPPRFSGLQFPNYSSELNVNALELDDSALYLCASSSTGGGGYTFGSGTRLTVV.

CDR3 in amino acids: CASSATPGSIGELFF. CDR3 DNA sequence: TGTGCCAGCAGCGCCACCCCGGGGTCCATCGGGGAGCTGTTTTTT. The V gene is TRBV7-2, the J gene TRBJ2-2; tentatively, D is TRBD2 (5 bases). Germline V CDR1 and CDR2: SGHTA, FQGNSA. Trimming took off 5 bases at V and 7 bases at J, with 17 bases between the two ends. The CDR3 covers 15 residues.

The chain employs TRBV7-8 and TRBJ2-5; D gene ambiguous. This CDR3 comprises 13 residues. With 1 base removed from V and 2 bases from J, the gap between germline ends came to 5 bases. Germline CDR1 SGHVS, CDR2 FQNEAQ. The CDR3 loop reads CASSLDIQETQYF. In nucleotides, the CDR3 is TGTGCCAGCAGCTTAGACATACAAGAGACCCAGTACTTC. Supplemented by reference TRBV7-8 and TRBJ2-5, the full variable domain reads GAGVSQSPRYKVAKRGQDVALRCDPISGHVSLFWYQQALGQGPEFLTYFQNEAQLDKSGLPSDRFFAERPEGSVSTLKIQRTQQEDSAVYLCASSLDIQETQYFGPGTRLLVL.

The rearrangement uses TRBV29-1 and TRBJ2-7; maybe TRBD2 (6 bases). Germline V gene lookup returns CDR1 SQVTM and CDR2 ANQGSEA. With 6 bases removed from V and 2 bases from J, the gap between germline ends came to 8 bases. The CDR3 has 11 amino acids. The DNA for the CDR3 is TGCAGCGTGGGACTGGCCTACGAGCAGTACTTC. Translation: CSVGLAYEQYF.

The gene calls are TRBV6-1 and TRBJ2-5; 7 bases fit TRBD2. CDR1 is MNHNS and CDR2 is SASEGT in the germline V gene. The CDR3 has 16 amino acids. J gave up 6 bases and V 5 bases, and 15 bases lay outside the gene matches. The CDR3 DNA reads TGTGCCAGCAGTAAAGAGGTAGTGGGAGGGCTAAAGACCCAGTACTTC. Translation: CASSKEVVGGLKTQYF.

The V call is TRBV27, the J call TRBJ1-1, with D hard to call. Germline assignment: CDR1 MNHEY and CDR2 SMNVEV (reference sequence). There are 13 residues in the CDR3. Trimming left V 3 bases short and J 3 bases short, with 8 bases between. The CDR3 spells CASSFEADTEAFF. The CDR3 DNA is TGTGCCAGCAGTTTTGAGGCCGACACTGAAGCTTTCTTT.

The chain uses TRBV20-1 and TRBJ1-1; D unclear. Trimming left V 5 bases short and J 5 bases short, with 9 bases between. The CDR3 length is 11 residues. Germline V gene data show CDR1 as DFQATT and CDR2 as SNEGSKA (reference sequence). CDR3: CSAHGQTEAFF. The DNA of the CDR3 is TGCAGTGCTCATGGGCAAACTGAAGCTTTCTTT.

This clone was counted a single time. This chain joins TRBV7-2 and TRBJ2-3; the D gene is possibly TRBD1 (5 bases). The CDR3 runs to 15 residues. Germline CDR1 SGHTA, CDR2 FQGNSA. Trimming removed 1 base from V and 1 base from J, with 9 bases in between. The CDR3 is CASSLVDTRTDTQYF. The CDR3 region has the DNA TGTGCCAGCAGCTTAGTGGACACCCGCACAGATACGCAGTATTTT.

This chain uses TRBV28 with TRBJ1-2; TRBD1 might be the D (5 bases). With 3 bases removed from V and 2 bases from J, the gap between germline ends came to 7 bases. CDR3 length: 13 amino acids. Germline V gene sequence: CDR1 MDHEN, CDR2 SYDVKM. The CDR3 is CASSFNRNYGYTF. The CDR3 bases are TGTGCCAGCAGTTTTAACAGGAACTATGGCTACACCTTC.

V and J are TRBV7-9 and TRBJ2-7; D is possibly TRBD2 (5 bases). Looked up from germline, CDR1 is SEHNR and CDR2 is FQNEAQ (reference sequence). This CDR3 is 15 amino acids long. The V end was cut by 1 base, the J end by 2 bases, with 12 bases between. The CDR3 loop reads CASSLEAGGPYEQYF. The CDR3 DNA sequence: TGTGCCAGCAGCTTAGAGGCAGGAGGCCCCTACGAGCAGTACTTC.

The chain joins TRBV6-6 to TRBJ2-7; D is unresolved. This CDR3 comprises 15 residues. The V end lost 6 bases, the J end lost 2 bases, and 17 bases lay between the germline ends. Germline V gene sequence: CDR1 MNHNY, CDR2 SVGAGI (reference sequence). This CDR3 reads CASSYPGRPTYEQYF. The DNA of the CDR3 is TGTGCCAGCAGCTACCCCGGCAGGCCCACCTACGAGCAGTACTTC.

The rearrangement joins TRBV5-1 to TRBJ2-3; TRBD2 might be the D (6 bases). From germline, CDR1 is SGHRS and CDR2 YFSETQ. V was pared by 0 bases and J by 5 bases, with 7 bases between. The CDR3 length is 13 residues. CDR3 sequence: CASSLDSGDTQYF. CDR3 sequence (DNA): TGCGCCAGCAGCTTGGATAGCGGAGATACGCAGTATTTT.

For this clone: This sample also contains other DNA sequences that code for the same CDR3. The chain carries TRBV5-1 and TRBJ2-1; 12 bases are a match to TRBD2. Germline trimming cut 4 bases from V and 4 bases from J; bases unmatched to any gene: 3. The CDR3 is made up of 15 amino acids. From germline, CDR1 is SGHRS and CDR2 YFSETQ. The CDR3 here is CASSPGTSGYNEQFF. The DNA for the CDR3 is TGCGCCAGCAGCCCGGGGACTAGCGGGTACAATGAGCAGTTCTTC.

The V and J genes are TRBV14 and TRBJ2-1, with TRBD2 identical over 13 bases. The germline CDR1 and CDR2 sequences are SGHDN and FVKESK. The CDR3 sequence is 18 residues long. J was trimmed by 10 bases and V by 4 bases; bases with no gene match: 16. DNA of the CDR3: TGTGCCAGCAGCCCATCGAGAGGACTAGCGGGAGTCCGGCGGGAGCAGTTCTTC. This translates into CASSPSRGLAGVRREQFF.

The rearrangement links TRBV11-2 to TRBJ2-7; D is possibly TRBD2 (5 bases). This CDR3 spans 13 amino acids. Trimming shortened V by 1 base and J by 3 bases, and 7 bases separated the two germline ends. Germline V lookup: CDR1 SGHAT, CDR2 FQNNGV. This CDR3 reads CASSLGAGYEQYF. The CDR3 coding sequence is TGTGCCAGCAGCTTAGGGGCGGGCTACGAGCAGTACTTC. The entire variable domain, with the rest obtained from reference TRBV11-2 and TRBJ2-7, is as follows: EAGVAQSPRYKIIEKRQSVAFWCNPISGHATLYWYQQILGQGPKLLIQFQNNGVVDDSQLPKDRFSAERLKGVDSTLKIQPAKLEDSAVYLCASSLGAGYEQYFGPGTRLTVT.

This clone was found once. The junction departs from the called germline gene at one end, perhaps through a read error. The CDR3 spells CAGSRGETQYF. In DNA, the CDR3 is TGTGCCGGCAGTCGGGGAGAGACCCAGTACTTC. The V gene is TRBV6-6, the J gene TRBJ2-5; possible D gene TRBD2, 5 bases. The CDR3 loop spans 11 amino acids. Germline CDR1 reads MNHNY; CDR2 reads SVGAGI (reference sequence).

This chain connects TRBV6-4 to TRBJ2-3, with TRBD2 identical over 8 bases. Trimming at V came to 7 bases and at J to 4 bases, leaving 7 bases not matched to a gene. Germline CDR1 is MRHNA and CDR2 is SNTAGT. The CDR3 consists of 14 residues. The CDR3 reads CASTVAGKADTQYF. The DNA of the CDR3 is TGTGCCAGCACCGTAGCGGGAAAGGCAGATACGCAGTATTTT.

The chain employs TRBV5-6 and TRBJ2-4, with D possibly TRBD1 on 5 matching bases. The CDR3 is made up of 15 amino acids. The V end lost 1 base, the J end lost 6 bases, and 14 bases lay between the germline ends. Germline CDR1 and CDR2: SGHDT and YYEEEE. CDR3 in amino acids: CASSLFQGRANIQYF. The CDR3 nucleotides are TGTGCCAGCAGCTTGTTTCAGGGTAGGGCAAACATTCAGTACTTC.

V usage is TRBV7-2 and J usage is TRBJ2-7, with a weak D call TRBD1 (6 bases). Trimming left V 5 bases short and J 3 bases short, with 14 bases between. The CDR3 is 14 amino acids. Germline lookup yields CDR1 SGHTA and CDR2 FQGNSA. CDR3 DNA sequence: TGTGCCAGCAGCCGACAGGACGGAGACTACGAGCAGTACTTC. Its protein product is CASSRQDGDYEQYF. The entire variable domain, with the rest obtained from reference TRBV7-2 and TRBJ2-7, is as follows: GAGVSQSPSNKVTEKGKDVELRCDPISGHTALYWYRQSLGQGLEFLIYFQGNSAPDKSGLPSDRFSAERTGGSVSTLTIQRTQQEDSAVYLCASSRQDGDYEQYFGPGTRLTVT.

The gene calls are TRBV12-5 and TRBJ2-4, with TRBD2 matching over 9 bases. Germline CDR1 is LGHNT and CDR2 is FRNRAP. The CDR3 length is 18 residues. Trimming at V came to 2 bases and at J to 4 bases, leaving 12 bases not matched to a gene. CDR3 nucleotides: TGTGCTAGTGGTTTGAAAATAGCGGGAGAAAGGGCTAAAAACATTCAGTACTTC. This gives the protein CASGLKIAGERAKNIQYF. The whole variable domain, remainder taken from reference TRBV12-5 and TRBJ2-4, is DARVTQTPRHKVTEMGQEVTMRCQPILGHNTVFWYRQTMMQGLELLAYFRNRAPLDDSGMPKDRFSAEMPDATLATLKIQPSEPRDSAVYFCASGLKIAGERAKNIQYFGAGTRLSVL.

The chain links TRBV7-8 to TRBJ2-5; TRBD1 might be the D (5 bases). Between the trimmed V and J ends, which lost 5 bases and 1 base, there was a span of 11 bases. CDR3 length: 14 residues. The germline gives CDR1 SGHVS, CDR2 FQNEAQ. CDR3: CASSPRTTQETQYF. Here the CDR3 DNA reads TGTGCCAGCAGCCCGCGGACAACCCAAGAGACCCAGTACTTC.

The chain recombines TRBV4-1 with TRBJ1-5; D is undetermined. Germline CDR1 reads MGHRA; CDR2 reads YSYEKL. The CDR3 sequence is 14 residues long. Trimming took off 1 base at V and 7 bases at J, with 11 bases between the two ends. CDR3 sequence reads: CASSQVMGGQPQHF. The CDR3 DNA sequence: TGCGCCAGCAGCCAAGTCATGGGAGGCCAGCCCCAGCATTTT.

The CDR3 is CASSPGRTKDTQYF. CDR3 bases: TGTGCCAGCAGCCCCGGGAGGACAAAAGATACGCAGTATTTT. The chain is built from TRBV7-2 and TRBJ2-3; TRBD2 agrees at 7 bases. Per the germline V gene, CDR1 is SGHTA and CDR2 is FQGNSA. Trimming cost V 5 bases and J 5 bases; bases outside gene matches: 7. This CDR3 region has 14 residues. Complete variable domain (other parts from reference TRBV7-2 and TRBJ2-3): GAGVSQSPSNKVTEKGKDVELRCDPISGHTALYWYRQSLGQGLEFLIYFQGNSAPDKSGLPSDRFSAERTGGSVSTLTIQRTQQEDSAVYLCASSPGRTKDTQYFGPGTRLTVL.